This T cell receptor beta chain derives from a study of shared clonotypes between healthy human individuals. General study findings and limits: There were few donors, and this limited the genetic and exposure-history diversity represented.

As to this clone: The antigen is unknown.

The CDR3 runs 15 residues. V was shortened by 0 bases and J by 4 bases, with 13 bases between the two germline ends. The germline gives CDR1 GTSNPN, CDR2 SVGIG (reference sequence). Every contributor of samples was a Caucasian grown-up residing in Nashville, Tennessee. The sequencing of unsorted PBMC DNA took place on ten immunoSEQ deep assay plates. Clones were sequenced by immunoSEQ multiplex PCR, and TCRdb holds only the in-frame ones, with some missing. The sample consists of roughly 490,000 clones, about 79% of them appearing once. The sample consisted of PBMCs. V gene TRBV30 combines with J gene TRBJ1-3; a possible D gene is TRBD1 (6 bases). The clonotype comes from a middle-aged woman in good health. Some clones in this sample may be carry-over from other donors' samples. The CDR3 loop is CAWSVPGGRGNTIYF. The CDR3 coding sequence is TGTGCCTGGAGTGTACCGGGGGGCCGCGGAAACACCATATATTTT. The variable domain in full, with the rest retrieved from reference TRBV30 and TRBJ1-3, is SQTIHQWPATLVQPVGSPLSLECTVEGTSNPNLYWYRQAAGRGLQLLFYSVGIGQISSEVPQNLSASRPQDRQFILSSKKLLLSDSGFYLCAWSVPGGRGNTIYFGEGSWLTVV.